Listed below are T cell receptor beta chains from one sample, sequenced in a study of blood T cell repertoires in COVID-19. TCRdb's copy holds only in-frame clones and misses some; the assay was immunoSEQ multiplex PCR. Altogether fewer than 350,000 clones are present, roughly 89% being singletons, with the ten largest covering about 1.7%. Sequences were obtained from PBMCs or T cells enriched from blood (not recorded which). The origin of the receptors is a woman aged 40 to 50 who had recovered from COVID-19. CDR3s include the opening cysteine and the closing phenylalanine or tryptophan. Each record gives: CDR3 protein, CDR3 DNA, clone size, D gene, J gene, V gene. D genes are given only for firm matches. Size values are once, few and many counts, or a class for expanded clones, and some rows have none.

cdr3_aa: CASSPGTSGTYNEQFF
cdr3_nt: TGCGCCAGCAGCCCCGGGACTAGCGGAACCTACAATGAGCAGTTCTTC
clone_size: .
d_call: TRBD2
j_call: TRBJ2-1
v_call: TRBV5-1

cdr3_aa: CASRDVGGRGNYGYTF
cdr3_nt: TGTGCCAGCAGGGACGTTGGGGGGAGAGGGAACTATGGCTACACCTTC
clone_size: .
d_call: .
j_call: TRBJ1-2
v_call: TRBV9

cdr3_aa: CASSLRESSYNEQFF
cdr3_nt: TGTGCCAGCAGCTTGCGGGAGAGCTCCTACAATGAGCAGTTCTTC
clone_size: .
d_call: TRBD2
j_call: TRBJ2-1
v_call: TRBV7-2

cdr3_aa: CASSPPERTAQGLDF
cdr3_nt: TGTGCCAGCAGCCCCCCGGAAAGGACAGCCCAAGGGCTGGACTTC
clone_size: .
d_call: .
j_call: TRBJ2-5
v_call: TRBV7-8

cdr3_aa: CASSPDSGGATDTQYF
cdr3_nt: TGCGCCAGCAGCCCCGACAGCGGGGGGGCCACAGATACGCAGTATTTT
clone_size: .
d_call: TRBD2
j_call: TRBJ2-3
v_call: TRBV5-1

cdr3_aa: CASSTITGGSGNTIYF
cdr3_nt: TGTGCCAGTAGTACGATTACAGGGGGCTCTGGAAACACCATATATTTT
clone_size: .
d_call: TRBD1
j_call: TRBJ1-3
v_call: TRBV19

cdr3_aa: CASSPGQGNYGYTF
cdr3_nt: TGTGCCAGCAGCCCGGGACAGGGGAACTATGGCTACACCTTC
clone_size: once
d_call: TRBD1
j_call: TRBJ1-2
v_call: TRBV7-2

cdr3_aa: CASSRTGFYGYTF
cdr3_nt: TGTGCCAGCAGCCGGACAGGATTCTATGGCTACACCTTC
clone_size: .
d_call: TRBD1
j_call: TRBJ1-2
v_call: TRBV7-9

cdr3_aa: CASSEATGPYGYTF
cdr3_nt: TGTGCCAGCAGTGAAGCGACAGGGCCCTATGGCTACACCTTC
clone_size: .
d_call: TRBD1
j_call: TRBJ1-2
v_call: TRBV6-1

cdr3_aa: CASSTRTSGKENEQFF
cdr3_nt: TGTGCCAGCAGCACAAGGACTAGCGGGAAGGAGAATGAGCAGTTCTTC
clone_size: .
d_call: TRBD2
j_call: TRBJ2-1
v_call: TRBV9

cdr3_aa: CASSLHAVSGYEQYF
cdr3_nt: TGTGCCAGCAGTCTACACGCTGTTTCGGGTTACGAGCAGTACTTC
clone_size: .
d_call: .
j_call: TRBJ2-7
v_call: TRBV6-2/TRBV6-3

cdr3_aa: CASSRDRGPTGELFF
cdr3_nt: TGTGCCAGTAGTCGGGACAGGGGCCCCACCGGGGAGCTGTTTTTT
clone_size: .
d_call: TRBD1
j_call: TRBJ2-2
v_call: TRBV19

cdr3_aa: CGRGYQPQHF
cdr3_nt: TGTGGAAGGGGTTATCAGCCCCAGCATTTT
clone_size: once
d_call: .
j_call: TRBJ1-5
v_call: TRBV9

cdr3_aa: CASSSPRFLGLQRGADTQYF
cdr3_nt: TGCGCCAGCAGCTCCCCGAGGTTTCTCGGTTTGCAACGTGGCGCAGATACGCAGTATTTT
clone_size: .
d_call: .
j_call: TRBJ2-3
v_call: TRBV5-1

cdr3_aa: CSAGDQRQDSPGNTIYF
cdr3_nt: TGCAGCGCTGGGGACCAAAGACAGGATTCCCCTGGAAACACCATATATTTT
clone_size: .
d_call: .
j_call: TRBJ1-3
v_call: TRBV29-1

cdr3_aa: CASQGVGMNTEAFF
cdr3_nt: TGTGCCAGCCAGGGGGTTGGTATGAACACTGAAGCTTTCTTT
clone_size: .
d_call: TRBD1
j_call: TRBJ1-1
v_call: TRBV18

cdr3_aa: CASSLDPSGGPPPIF
cdr3_nt: TGTGCCAGCAGCTTAGATCCTAGCGGGGGGCCCCCCCCTATCTTC
clone_size: once
d_call: TRBD2
j_call: TRBJ2-1
v_call: TRBV7-3

cdr3_aa: CASSFGGGNEKLFF
cdr3_nt: TGTGCCAGCAGCTTCGGGGGGGGGAATGAAAAACTGTTTTTT
clone_size: .
d_call: .
j_call: TRBJ1-4
v_call: TRBV7-2

cdr3_aa: CASGLVNREAFF
cdr3_nt: TGTGCTAGTGGTTTGGTAAACAGGGAAGCTTTCTTT
clone_size: .
d_call: .
j_call: TRBJ1-1
v_call: TRBV12-5

cdr3_aa: CASSAQAQHYGYTF
cdr3_nt: TGTGCCAGTAGTGCCCAGGCCCAACACTATGGCTACACCTTC
clone_size: .
d_call: .
j_call: TRBJ1-2
v_call: TRBV19

cdr3_aa: CASSYGRGASYEQYF
cdr3_nt: TGTGCCAGCAGTTACGGGCGGGGGGCATCCTACGAGCAGTACTTC
clone_size: .
d_call: TRBD2
j_call: TRBJ2-7
v_call: TRBV6-2/TRBV6-3

cdr3_aa: CASSDPGTGTDTQYF
cdr3_nt: TGTGCCAGTAGCGACCCCGGGACAGGCACAGATACGCAGTATTTT
clone_size: once
d_call: TRBD1
j_call: TRBJ2-3
v_call: TRBV19

cdr3_aa: CAGKGVDTEAFF
cdr3_nt: TGTGCCGGAAAGGGGGTGGATACTGAAGCTTTCTTT
clone_size: .
d_call: .
j_call: TRBJ1-1
v_call: TRBV2

cdr3_aa: CASSLLAGGYEQYF
cdr3_nt: TGCGCCAGCAGCTTGCTAGCGGGAGGGTACGAGCAGTACTTC
clone_size: few
d_call: TRBD2
j_call: TRBJ2-7
v_call: TRBV5-1

cdr3_aa: CASSLSATNEKLFF
cdr3_nt: TGCGCCAGCAGCCTAAGTGCAACTAATGAAAAACTGTTTTTT
clone_size: .
d_call: .
j_call: TRBJ1-4
v_call: TRBV5-1

cdr3_aa: CASSENPLVGGSSYNEQFF
cdr3_nt: TGTGCCAGCAGCGAAAACCCATTGGTCGGGGGGAGCTCCTACAATGAGCAGTTCTTC
clone_size: few
d_call: TRBD2
j_call: TRBJ2-1
v_call: TRBV7-3

cdr3_aa: CASSPSIVRGEQYF
cdr3_nt: TGTGCCAGCAGCCCATCGATAGTCCGGGGCGAGCAGTACTTC
clone_size: .
d_call: .
j_call: TRBJ2-7
v_call: TRBV7-8

cdr3_aa: CASSKPGHENTEAFF
cdr3_nt: TGTGCCAGCAGTAAACCGGGACACGAGAACACTGAAGCTTTCTTT
clone_size: .
d_call: .
j_call: TRBJ1-1
v_call: TRBV11-2

cdr3_aa: CASSPGLDSPLHF
cdr3_nt: TGCGCCAGCAGCCCCGGACTAGATTCACCCCTCCACTTT
clone_size: .
d_call: .
j_call: TRBJ1-6
v_call: TRBV5-1

cdr3_aa: CASRISQGNEKLFF
cdr3_nt: TGTGCCAGCAGGATTTCGCAGGGTAATGAAAAACTGTTTTTT
clone_size: .
d_call: .
j_call: TRBJ1-4
v_call: TRBV6-5

cdr3_aa: CASSIQGGRYEQYF
cdr3_nt: TGTGCCAGTAGTATACAGGGGGGCAGGTACGAGCAGTACTTC
clone_size: .
d_call: .
j_call: TRBJ2-7
v_call: TRBV19

cdr3_aa: CASSFDTLYEQYF
cdr3_nt: TGTGCCAGCAGCTTCGACACGCTCTACGAGCAGTACTTC
clone_size: few
d_call: .
j_call: TRBJ2-7
v_call: TRBV7-8

cdr3_aa: CASSLDRAGNTIYF
cdr3_nt: TGTGCCAGCAGCCTAGACAGGGCCGGAAACACCATATATTTT
clone_size: .
d_call: TRBD1
j_call: TRBJ1-3
v_call: TRBV5-8

cdr3_aa: CASSPGQITDTQYF
cdr3_nt: TGTGCCAGCAGCCCCGGACAGATCACAGATACGCAGTATTTT
clone_size: .
d_call: .
j_call: TRBJ2-3
v_call: TRBV7-2

cdr3_aa: CASSSDGQGPNYGYTF
cdr3_nt: TGTGCCAGCAGCTCTGACGGACAGGGGCCGAACTATGGCTACACCTTC
clone_size: .
d_call: TRBD1
j_call: TRBJ1-2
v_call: TRBV7-3

cdr3_aa: CASSMGRGLGGSNQPQHF
cdr3_nt: TGTGCCAGTAGTATGGGCAGGGGGCTGGGGGGTAGCAATCAGCCCCAGCATTTT
clone_size: .
d_call: TRBD1
j_call: TRBJ1-5
v_call: TRBV19

cdr3_aa: CAWSIGLNQPQHF
cdr3_nt: TGTGCCTGGAGCATCGGTCTCAATCAGCCCCAGCATTTT
clone_size: .
d_call: .
j_call: TRBJ1-5
v_call: TRBV30

cdr3_aa: CASRAAGRSYEQYF
cdr3_nt: TGTGCCAGCAGAGCCGCAGGGAGGTCCTACGAGCAGTACTTC
clone_size: .
d_call: .
j_call: TRBJ2-7
v_call: TRBV6-5

cdr3_aa: CASSKEGNFFGANVLTF
cdr3_nt: TGTGCCAGTAGTAAGGAGGGGAATTTTTTTGGGGCCAACGTCCTGACTTTC
clone_size: .
d_call: .
j_call: TRBJ2-6
v_call: TRBV19

cdr3_aa: CATSDPDRGYYGYTF
cdr3_nt: TGTGCCACCAGTGACCCGGACAGGGGCTACTATGGCTACACCTTC
clone_size: .
d_call: TRBD1
j_call: TRBJ1-2
v_call: TRBV24-1